This T cell receptor beta chain derives from a study of T cells in localized non-small cell lung cancer. The study's findings and limits: Tumor trailed uninvolved adjacent lung in T cell clonality, which peaked there.

Only in-frame clones appear in the TCRdb table, and some are missing; sequencing was by immunoSEQ multiplex PCR. The data contain 25,000 to 30,000 clones, 80% to 95% of them seen just once; the ten biggest clones take up over 25%. About this clone itself: Antigen specificity is unknown.

This receptor was taken from an older female donor with stage I lung adenocarcinoma. Sequences were derived from peripheral blood, sampled before any cancer treatment.

The CDR3 nucleotides are TGTGCCAGCGCGGGGGGGTCGGACAATGAGCAGTTCTTC. Translation: CASAGGSDNEQFF. The chain combines TRBV6-6 with TRBJ2-1; 9 positions agree with TRBD2. Germline V gene sequence: CDR1 MNHNY, CDR2 SVGAGI (reference sequence). The J segment lost 5 bases and the V segment lost 8 bases, leaving 4 bases of the junction unmatched. This CDR3 has 13 residues.